This TCR beta chain was recovered during a study of Graves' ophthalmopathy and Graves' hyperthyroidism. For the study at large: Peripheral blood was gathered at first diagnosis, ahead of any treatment whatsoever.

From germline, CDR1 is SGHRS and CDR2 YFSETQ. The CDR3 extends over 16 amino acids. V lost 0 bases, J lost 1 base, and 14 bases lay in between. General study results and limits: Blood shared most expanded thyroid clonotypes above 0.001 frequency.

Orbital computed tomography, together with clinical symptoms, serum thyroxine, TRAb and thyroid ultrasound, was used for diagnosis. The PBMCs originated from roughly 10 ml of fresh peripheral blood. Worth noting for this clonotype: Its antigen remains unknown.

RNA served as the template for amplifying TCR beta CDR3 regions. HTBI primers served in a first-round RT-PCR, which a second-round multiplex PCR followed. Each CDR3 protein gets one entry after TCRdb re-called the multiplex PCR reads with MiXCR. The sample consists of about 740,000 distinct CDR3 sequences, 40% of them appearing once. The chain is built from TRBV5-1 and TRBJ2-7; D perhaps matches TRBD1 (6 bases). This clonotype was obtained from an adult man with Graves' ophthalmopathy. The sequenced material came from peripheral blood. CDR3 DNA sequence: TGCGCCAGCAGCTTGGCCTTGCAGGGGTCTTCCTACGAGCAGTACTTC. This encodes CASSLALQGSSYEQYF.